This T cell receptor beta chain was recovered during a study of naive and memory T cell subsets. Study-level findings and limits: The RNA method is potentially sensitive to activation and differentiation changes.

Four PCR rounds used nested alpha and beta constant region primers plus the SP2 primer. TCRdb analysed the 5' RACE reads with MiXCR anew, one entry per CDR3 protein. The data contain about 60,000 distinct CDR3 sequences, 8% to 9% of them singletons. Looked up from germline, CDR1 is SGHKS and CDR2 is YYEKEE (reference sequence). Trimming stripped 3 bases from V and 0 bases from J, with 10 bases between. The CDR3 is 14 residues long. A UMI-containing oligonucleotide was joined by 3' ligation to the TCR cDNA template. Whole blood, around 2.5 ml, came from adult healthy volunteers. Unsorted total RNA, about 1 to 1,100 ng, was DNase treated before reverse transcription. This clonotype was seen more than once but under ten times. The target antigen is unknown.

The source of this sequence is a female donor in good health. The chain joins TRBV5-5 to TRBJ2-7; no definite D call. CDR3 nucleotides: TGTGCCAGCAGCTCCCTTGTAAGCTCCTACGAGCAGTACTTC. It specifies CASSSLVSSYEQYF. Full variable domain (outside the CDR3, taken from reference TRBV5-5 and TRBJ2-7): DAGVTQSPTHLIKTRGQQVTLRCSPISGHKSVSWYQQVLGQGPQFIFQYYEKEERGRGNFPDRFSARQFPNYSSELNVNALLLGDSALYLCASSSLVSSYEQYFGPGTRLTVT.